This T cell receptor beta chain was obtained from a study of type 1 and type 2 diabetes patients. CDR3 length equals 17 residues. Germline V gene data show CDR1 as WNHNN and CDR2 as SYGVQD (reference sequence). Amplification started from genomic DNA. Amplification of the beta chain CDR3 used 30 forward and 13 reverse multiplex primers. Using its own MiXCR run on the multiplex PCR reads, TCRdb lists one record per CDR3 protein. The sample consists of a few hundred thousand distinct CDR3 sequences, over 45% of them appearing once. About this clonotype itself: One end of the junction does not line up with germline, which may come from a read error.

The rearrangement joins TRBV10-1 to TRBJ1-2, with TRBD1 identical over 9 bases. Sequencing input: peripheral blood mononuclear cells (PBMCs). The receptor was derived from a man in his late teens or twenties with type 2 diabetes. The CDR3 sequence: CASSYSPQGATFGGYTF. The CDR3 region has the DNA TGTGCCAGCAGTTACTCGCCACAGGGGGCGACCTTCGGAGGCTACACCTTC.